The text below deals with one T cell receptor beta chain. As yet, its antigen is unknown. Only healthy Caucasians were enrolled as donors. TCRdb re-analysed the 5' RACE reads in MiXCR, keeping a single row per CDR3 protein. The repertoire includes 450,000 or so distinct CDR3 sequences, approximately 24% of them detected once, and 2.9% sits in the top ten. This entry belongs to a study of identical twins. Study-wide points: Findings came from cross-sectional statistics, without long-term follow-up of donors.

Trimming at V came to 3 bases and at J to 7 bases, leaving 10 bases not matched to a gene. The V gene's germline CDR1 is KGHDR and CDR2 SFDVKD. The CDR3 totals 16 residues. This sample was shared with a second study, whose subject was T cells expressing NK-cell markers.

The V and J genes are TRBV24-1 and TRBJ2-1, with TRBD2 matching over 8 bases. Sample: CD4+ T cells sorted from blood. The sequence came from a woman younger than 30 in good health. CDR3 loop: CATSDTSGGRRNEQFF. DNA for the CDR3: TGTGCCACCAGTGATACCTCGGGGGGGCGTAGGAATGAGCAGTTCTTC.